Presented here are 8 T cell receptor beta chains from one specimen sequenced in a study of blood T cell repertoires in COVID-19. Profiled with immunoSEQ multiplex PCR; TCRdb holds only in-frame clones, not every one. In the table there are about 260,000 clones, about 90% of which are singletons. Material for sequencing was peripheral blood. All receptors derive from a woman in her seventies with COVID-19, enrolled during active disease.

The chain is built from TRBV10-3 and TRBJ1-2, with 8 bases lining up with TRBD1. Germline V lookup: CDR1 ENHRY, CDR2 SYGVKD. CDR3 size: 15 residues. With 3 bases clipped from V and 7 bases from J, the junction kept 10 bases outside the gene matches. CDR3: CAISENPDRAGGYTF. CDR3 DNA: TGTGCCATCAGTGAAAACCCGGACAGGGCAGGTGGCTACACCTTC.

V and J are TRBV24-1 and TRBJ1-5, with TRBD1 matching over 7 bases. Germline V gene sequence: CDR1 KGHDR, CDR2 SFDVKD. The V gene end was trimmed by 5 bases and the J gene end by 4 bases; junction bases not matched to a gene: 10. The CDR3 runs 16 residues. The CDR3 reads CATSAAPSGGNQPQHF. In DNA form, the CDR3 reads TGTGCCACCAGTGCCGCCCCATCAGGGGGTAATCAGCCCCAGCATTTT.

The CDR3 loop reads CASSYLNSGSLETQYF. As DNA, the CDR3 is TGTGCCAGCAGCTACCTTAATAGCGGGAGCCTTGAGACCCAGTACTTC. The chain recombines TRBV14 with TRBJ2-5; 9 bases agree with TRBD2. Germline V gene data show CDR1 as SGHDN and CDR2 as FVKESK. V shed 5 bases and J 5 bases; nucleotides not matched to a gene: 12. The CDR3 is 16 amino acids.

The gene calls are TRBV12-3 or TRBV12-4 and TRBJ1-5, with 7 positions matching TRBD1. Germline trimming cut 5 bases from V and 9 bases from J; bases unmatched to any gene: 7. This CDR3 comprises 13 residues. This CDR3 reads CASSTTGKRPQHF. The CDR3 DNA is TGTGCCAGCAGTACGACAGGGAAACGGCCCCAGCATTTT.

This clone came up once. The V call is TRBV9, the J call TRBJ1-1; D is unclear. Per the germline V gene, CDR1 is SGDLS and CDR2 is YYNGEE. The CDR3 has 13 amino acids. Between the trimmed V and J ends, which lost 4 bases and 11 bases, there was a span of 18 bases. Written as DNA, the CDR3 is TGTGCCAGCAGCCCCGTTCTGAGAGGGATGGCTTTCTTT. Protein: CASSPVLRGMAFF.

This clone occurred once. CDR3 in DNA: TGTGCCAGCAGTCCGTACAGGGGGAGTAACTATGGCTACACCTTC. Translation: CASSPYRGSNYGYTF. The chain joins TRBV28 to TRBJ1-2; 8 nucleotides match TRBD1. Trimming at V came to 5 bases and at J to 1 base, leaving 6 bases not matched to a gene. CDR1 is MDHEN, CDR2 SYDVKM, per germline. This CDR3 is built from 15 residues.

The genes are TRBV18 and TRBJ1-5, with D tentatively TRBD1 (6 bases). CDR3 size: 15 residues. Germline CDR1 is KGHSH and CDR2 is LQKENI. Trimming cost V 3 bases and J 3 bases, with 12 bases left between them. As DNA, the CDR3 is TGTGCCAGCTCACCCTCTAGGGGGTACAATCAGCCCCAGCATTTT. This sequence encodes CASSPSRGYNQPQHF.

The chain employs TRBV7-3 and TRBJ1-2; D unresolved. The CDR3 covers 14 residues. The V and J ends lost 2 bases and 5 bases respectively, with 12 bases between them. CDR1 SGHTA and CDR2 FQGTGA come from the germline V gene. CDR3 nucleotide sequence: TGTGCCAGCAGCTTACGGGCAGGCGGGTATGGCTACACCTTC. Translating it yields CASSLRAGGYGYTF.